This paragraph covers one TCR beta chain sequence. Its antigen is unidentified. This entry belongs to a study of CD8 T cells in Susac syndrome. Findings and limits, study-wide: Within Susac syndrome CD4+ T cell repertoires, clonal expansion was not evident.

The RNA input was about 0.5 to 1 ug, and it was reverse transcribed with random hexamers. MiXCR, applied by TCRdb to the immunoSEQ multiplex PCR reads, yields one record per CDR3 protein. This sample yields 55,000 to 75,000 distinct CDR3 sequences, of which 93% are seen a single time; approximately 0.15% belongs to the top ten. This CDR3 region has 12 residues. Per germline, CDR1 MRHNA and CDR2 SNTAGT. The V end was cut by 1 base, the J end by 3 bases, with 3 bases between. High-throughput TCR beta sequencing covered peripheral CD8+ and CD4+ T cells. Patients with Susac syndrome fulfilled recently defined diagnostic criteria for definite or probable disease.

This TCR was sampled from a human donor with Susac syndrome. Sample: CD4+ T cells from PBMCs. J is TRBJ1-2 and V is TRBV6-4; D gene uncertain. The CDR3 protein is CASSDLHYGYTF. The CDR3 coding sequence is TGTGCCAGCAGTGACTTACACTATGGCTACACCTTC.